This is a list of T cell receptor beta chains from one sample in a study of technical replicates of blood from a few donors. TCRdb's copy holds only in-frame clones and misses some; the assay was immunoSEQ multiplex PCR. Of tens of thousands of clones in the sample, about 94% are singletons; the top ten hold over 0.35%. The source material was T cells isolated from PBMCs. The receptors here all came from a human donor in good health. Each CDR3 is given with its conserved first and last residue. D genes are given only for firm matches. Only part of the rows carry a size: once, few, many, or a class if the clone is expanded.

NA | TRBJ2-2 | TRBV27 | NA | TGTGCCAGCAGTTTGGGCCGGAACACCGGGGAGCTGTTTTTT | CASSLGRNTGELFF
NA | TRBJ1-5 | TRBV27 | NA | TGTGCCAGCAGTTTTGGAGGGCGTCAGCCCCAGCATTTT | CASSFGGRQPQHF
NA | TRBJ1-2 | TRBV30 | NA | TGTGCCTGGAGTGTACACAGGGAAGGCTACACCTTC | CAWSVHREGYTF
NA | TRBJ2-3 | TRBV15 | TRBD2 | TGTGCCACCAGCAGTGCGGGGGGCAACACAGATACGCAGTATTTT | CATSSAGGNTDTQYF
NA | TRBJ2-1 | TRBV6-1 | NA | TGTGCCAGTTTCTGGGGGCCGGGACAGTTCTTC | CASFWGPGQFF
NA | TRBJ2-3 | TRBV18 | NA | TGTGCCAGCTCTCAACAGGGAGATACGCAGTATTTT | CASSQQGDTQYF
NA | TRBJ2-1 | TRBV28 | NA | TGTGCCAGCAGTATCTATAAAAGCAAAGCAGGTGAGCAGTTCTTC | CASSIYKSKAGEQFF
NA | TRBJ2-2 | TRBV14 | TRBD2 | TGTGCCAGCAGCCCTTGGCGGGAGAAATCGTCGGGGGAGCTGTTTTTT | CASSPWREKSSGELFF
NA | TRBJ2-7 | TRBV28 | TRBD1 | TGTGCCAGCAGTTCGGGACAGGGATACGAGCAGTACTTC | CASSSGQGYEQYF
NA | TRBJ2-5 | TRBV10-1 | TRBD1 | TGCGCCAGCAGTGAGGTCAAGGGGGCCGGGGAGACCCAGTACTTC | CASSEVKGAGETQYF
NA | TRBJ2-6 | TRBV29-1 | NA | TGCAGCGTCGGGTCTGGGGCCAACGTCCTGACTTTC | CSVGSGANVLTF
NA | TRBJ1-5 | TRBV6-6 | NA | TGTGCCAGCAGTTACCACCCTGGACAGCTAAATCAGCCCCAGCATTTT | CASSYHPGQLNQPQHF
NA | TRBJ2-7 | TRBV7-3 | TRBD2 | TGTGCCAGCAGCCCCAGCGGGAGCCACTACGAGCAGTACTTC | CASSPSGSHYEQYF
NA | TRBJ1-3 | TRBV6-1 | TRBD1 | TGTGCCAGCAGGTCACAGGGGGCTGGAAACACCATATATTTT | CASRSQGAGNTIYF
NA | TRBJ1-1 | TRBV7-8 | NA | TGTGCCAGCAGCTTTGAGGGGGTTTTGAACACTGAAGCTTTCTTT | CASSFEGVLNTEAFF
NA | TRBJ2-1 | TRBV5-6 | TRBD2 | TGTGCCAGCAGCTTGGCCTTTTGGCGGGAGGCATCCCACTACAATGAGCAGTTCTTC | CASSLAFWREASHYNEQFF
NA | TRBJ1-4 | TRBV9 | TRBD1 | TGTGCCAGCAGCGTGGGGACAGGGATGAAGAATGAAAAACTGTTTTTT | CASSVGTGMKNEKLFF
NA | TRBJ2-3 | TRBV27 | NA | TGTGCCAGCAGTTTTCGGCAGGGCCTAGATACGCAGTATTTT | CASSFRQGLDTQYF
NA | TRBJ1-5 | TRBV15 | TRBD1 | TGTGCCACCGGGGACAGGGGGAATCAGCCCCAGCATTTT | CATGDRGNQPQHF
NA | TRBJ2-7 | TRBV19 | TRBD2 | TGTGCCAGTAGAACGGGACTAGCGGGCGAGCAGTACTTC | CASRTGLAGEQYF
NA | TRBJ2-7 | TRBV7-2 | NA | TGTGCCAGCAGCTTTCGCAGGGGTAGGGAGCAGTACTTC | CASSFRRGREQYF
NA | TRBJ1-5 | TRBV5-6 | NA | TGTGCCAGCAGCTTTGGAGGACAGCCCCAGCATTTT | CASSFGGQPQHF
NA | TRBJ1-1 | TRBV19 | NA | TGTGCCAGTAGTCCCAGGGGCGAGATCACTGAAGCTTTCTTT | CASSPRGEITEAFF
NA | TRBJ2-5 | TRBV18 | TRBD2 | TGTGCCAGCTCACCCCTAGCGGGAACCCAAGAGACCCAGTACTTC | CASSPLAGTQETQYF
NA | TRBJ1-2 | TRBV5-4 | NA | TGTGCCAGCAGCTTGGGCAGAATCGACTATGGCTACACCTTC | CASSLGRIDYGYTF
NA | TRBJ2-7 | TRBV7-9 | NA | TGTGCCAGCAGCTTCGGAGTGAACGAGCAGTACTTC | CASSFGVNEQYF
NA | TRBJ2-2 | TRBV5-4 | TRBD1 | TGTGCCAGCACCGATATAACAGGGGGCATCACCGGGGAGCTGTTTTTT | CASTDITGGITGELFF
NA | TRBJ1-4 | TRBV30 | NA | TGTGCCTGGAGTGGCGGGGTTTCGGAAAAACTGTTTTTT | CAWSGGVSEKLFF
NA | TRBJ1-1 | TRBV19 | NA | TGTGCCAGTAGGCCCAGTCTAGCCACTGAAGCTTTCTTT | CASRPSLATEAFF
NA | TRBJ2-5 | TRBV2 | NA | TGTGCCAGCAGTCCAAGTAGGGAGTTAGAGACCCAGTACTTC | CASSPSRELETQYF
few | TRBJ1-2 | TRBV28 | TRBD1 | TGTGCCAGCCTCGGGACAGGGAGATTTAATGGCTACACCTTC | CASLGTGRFNGYTF
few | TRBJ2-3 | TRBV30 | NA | TGTGCCTGGAGTGTATACAGGGGCACAGATACGCAGTATTTT | CAWSVYRGTDTQYF
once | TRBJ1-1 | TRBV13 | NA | TGTGCCAGCAGCCTGACAGGCAAAGGCACTGAAGCTTTCTTT | CASSLTGKGTEAFF
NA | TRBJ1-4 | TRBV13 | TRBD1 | TGTGCCAGCAGCTTAACCACGGGACAGAGGGGTGAAAAACTGTTTTTT | CASSLTTGQRGEKLFF
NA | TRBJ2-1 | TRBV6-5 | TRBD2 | TGTGCCAGCAGTTACTCGCGGGAGCTGGCCTACAATGAGCAGTTCTTC | CASSYSRELAYNEQFF
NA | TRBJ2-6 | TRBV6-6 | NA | TGTGCCAGCAGCCCAGGGCGGAGGGCCAACGTCCTGACTTTC | CASSPGRRANVLTF
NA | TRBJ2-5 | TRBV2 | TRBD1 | TGTGCCAGCAGCCGCGAGACAGGGGAAGAGACCCAGTACTTC | CASSRETGEETQYF
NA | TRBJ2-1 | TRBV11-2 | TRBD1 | TGTGCCAGCAGCGTAGGGGGCCTCAATGAGCAGTTCTTC | CASSVGGLNEQFF
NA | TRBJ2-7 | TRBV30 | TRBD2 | TGTGCCGGGGCGAGGGAGGGGAGAGGCGAGCAGTACTTC | CAGAREGRGEQYF
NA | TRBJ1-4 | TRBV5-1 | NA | TGCGCCAGCAGCGAGGGACTTGAAAAACTGTTTTTT | CASSEGLEKLFF
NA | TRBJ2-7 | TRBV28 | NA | TGTGCCAGCAGTTATGGACATGGAGCCTACGAGCAGTACTTC | CASSYGHGAYEQYF
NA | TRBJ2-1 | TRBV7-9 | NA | TGTGCCAGCACCCGAGGGGAGGACCCGAGCTCCTACAATGAGCAGTTCTTC | CASTRGEDPSSYNEQFF
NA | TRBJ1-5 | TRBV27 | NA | TGTGCCAGCAGTCCAATTGACAGGTTGAATAGCAATCAGCCCCAGCATTTT | CASSPIDRLNSNQPQHF